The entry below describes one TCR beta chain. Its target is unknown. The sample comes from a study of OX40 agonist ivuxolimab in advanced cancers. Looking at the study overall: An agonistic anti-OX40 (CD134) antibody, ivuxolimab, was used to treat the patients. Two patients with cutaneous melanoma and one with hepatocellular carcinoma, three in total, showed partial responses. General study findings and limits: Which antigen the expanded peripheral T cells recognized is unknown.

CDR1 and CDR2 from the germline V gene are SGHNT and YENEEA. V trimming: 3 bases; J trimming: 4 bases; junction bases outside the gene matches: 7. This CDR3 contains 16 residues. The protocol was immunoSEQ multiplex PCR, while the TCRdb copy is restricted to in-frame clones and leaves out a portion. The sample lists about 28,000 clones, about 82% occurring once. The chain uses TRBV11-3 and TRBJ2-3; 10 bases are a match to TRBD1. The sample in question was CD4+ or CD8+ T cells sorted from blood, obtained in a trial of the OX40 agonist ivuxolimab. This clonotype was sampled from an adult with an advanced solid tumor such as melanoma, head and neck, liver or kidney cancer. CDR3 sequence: CASSFLGGQGSDTQYF. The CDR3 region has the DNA TGTGCCAGCAGCTTTTTAGGGGGACAGGGGTCAGATACGCAGTATTTT.